Presented here are 18 T cell receptor beta chains from one specimen sequenced in a study of T cell repertoires in cytomegalovirus infection. TCRdb reprocessed the reads via MiXCR and lists one record per CDR3 protein. The table includes approximately 130,000 distinct CDR3 sequences, roughly 8.2% detected once. The specimen sequenced was PBMCs. These TCRs come from a human donor in good health (CMV status not recorded). Some clones in this sample may be carry-over from other donors' samples.

The chain has TRBV10-3 and TRBJ2-7, with no clear D. The germline V gene has CDR1 ENHRY and CDR2 SYGVKD. The V end was cut by 11 bases, the J end by 0 bases, with 8 bases between. CDR3 length: 11 residues. CDR3 DNA: TGTGCCGCCCGATCCTCCTACGAGCAGTACTTC. Translating gives CAARSSYEQYF.

The CDR3 sequence: CASSEGVQPQHF. The CDR3 coding sequence is TGTGCCAGCAGCGAGGGAGTTCAGCCCCAGCATTTT. The rearrangement links TRBV2 to TRBJ1-5; no reliable D call. The CDR3 length is 12 residues. The germline V gene has CDR1 SNHLY and CDR2 FYNNEI. V lost 6 bases and J lost 6, with 9 bases in between.

Remarks on this clonotype: It may be a read error: a sequence one base away is much more abundant. The rearrangement links TRBV29-1 to TRBJ1-2; D possibly corresponds to TRBD1 (5 bases). Per the germline V gene, CDR1 is SQVTM and CDR2 is ANQGSEA. The CDR3 contains 11 residues. CDR3 in DNA: TGCAGAGTCTACGGGACCTATGGCTACACCTTC. Translated, it gives CRVYGTYGYTF.

Many counts were recorded for this clonotype. The CDR3 loop is CASSLAGPTNQPQHF. Written as DNA, the CDR3 is TGTGCCAGCAGCTTAGCCGGGCCAACTAATCAGCCCCAGCATTTT. The V and J genes are TRBV7-2 and TRBJ1-5; D uncertain. V lost 0 bases and J 4 bases, leaving 10 bases between the germline ends. The germline V gene has CDR1 SGHTA and CDR2 FQGNSA. CDR3 length equals 15 residues.

The chain employs TRBV7-9 and TRBJ2-1, with 9 bases aligning to TRBD2. V lost 11 bases to trimming and J lost 4 bases; unmatched junction nucleotides: 6. This CDR3 has 13 residues. CDR1 is SEHNR and CDR2 is FQNEAQ in the germline V gene (reference sequence). For the CDR3, the DNA is TGTGCCGGTAGGACTAGCGAGTACAATGAGCAGTTCTTC. Translating gives CAGRTSEYNEQFF. Drawing the rest from reference TRBV7-9 and TRBJ2-1, the complete variable domain is DTGVSQNPRHKITKRGQNVTFRCDPISEHNRLYWYRQTLGQGPEFLTYFQNEAQLEKSRLLSDRFSAERPKGSFSTLEIQRTEQGDSAMYLCAGRTSEYNEQFFGPGTRLTVL.

This clonotype was counted between two and nine times. The chain joins TRBV20-1 to TRBJ2-1, with 10 bases matching TRBD2. This CDR3 spans 12 amino acids. After removal of 7 bases from V and 9 bases from J, the junction contained 6 bases not matched to a gene. The germline V gene has CDR1 DFQATT and CDR2 SNEGSKA (reference sequence). The CDR3 sequence: CSVEGLAVEQFF. CDR3 DNA sequence: TGCAGTGTGGAAGGACTAGCGGTTGAGCAGTTCTTC.

This clonotype appeared many times. This chain connects TRBV4-2 to TRBJ1-1; D unclear. Between the trimmed V and J ends, which lost 0 bases and 5 bases, there was a span of 7 bases. This CDR3 contains 13 residues. Germline CDR1 and CDR2: LGHNA and YNFKEQ. The CDR3 DNA is TGTGCCAGCAGCCAAGATACACAGACTGAAGCTTTCTTT. It encodes CASSQDTQTEAFF.

This clonotype has only a few counts. The gene calls are TRBV14 and TRBJ1-1; D gene ambiguous. V was shortened by 1 base and J by 5 bases, with 11 bases between the two germline ends. CDR3 length: 14 amino acids. Germline CDR1 SGHDN, CDR2 FVKESK. The CDR3 spells CASSQVGLGTEAFF. CDR3 sequence (DNA): TGTGCCAGCAGCCAAGTTGGCCTGGGGACTGAAGCTTTCTTT.

Ten or more counts support this clonotype. This chain connects TRBV7-2 to TRBJ2-3, with D maybe TRBD1 (5 bases). CDR1 and CDR2 from the germline V gene are SGHTA and FQGNSA. V was trimmed by 3 bases and J by 0 bases, leaving 10 bases between them. The length of the CDR3 is 15 residues. The CDR3 bases are TGTGCCAGCAGCTTCCGACAGACTAGCACAGATACGCAGTATTTT. As protein: CASSFRQTSTDTQYF.

This clonotype has ten or more counts. The rearrangement uses TRBV7-9 and TRBJ2-1; D is uncertain. The CDR3 is 11 residues long. CDR1 and CDR2 from the germline V gene are SEHNR and FQNEAQ (reference sequence). Trimming stripped 4 bases from V and 7 bases from J, with 5 bases between. CDR3 nucleotide sequence: TGTGCCAGCAGCTCCGGAAATGAGCAGTTCTTC. Amino acids: CASSSGNEQFF. Variable domain in full (rest from reference TRBV7-9 and TRBJ2-1): DTGVSQNPRHKITKRGQNVTFRCDPISEHNRLYWYRQTLGQGPEFLTYFQNEAQLEKSRLLSDRFSAERPKGSFSTLEIQRTEQGDSAMYLCASSSGNEQFFGPGTRLTVL.

This clonotype was observed a single time. Possible read error: a much larger clone is one base away. The chain carries TRBV25-1 and TRBJ2-2; tentatively, D is TRBD1 or TRBD2 (5 bases each). The CDR3 extends over 15 amino acids. In germline, CDR1 is MGHDK, CDR2 SYGVNS. The CDR3 spells CASSAAATGSGELVF. DNA of the CDR3: TGTGCCAGCAGTGCGGCCGCAACAGGCTCCGGGGAGCTGGTTTTT.

This clonotype was picked up a small number of times. The rearrangement uses TRBV2 and TRBJ2-1, with 8 bases that match TRBD1. The CDR3 totals 14 residues. J lost 3 bases, V lost 6 bases, and 4 bases had no gene match. Germline CDR1 reads SNHLY; CDR2 reads FYNNEI. The CDR3 loop reads CASRTGTGYNEQFF. The CDR3 nucleotides are TGTGCCAGCAGGACCGGGACAGGCTACAATGAGCAGTTCTTC.

This clonotype occurred many times. V and J are TRBV7-7 and TRBJ1-5; D may be TRBD1 (5 bases). The germline V and J ends were trimmed by 1 base and 0 bases, with 10 bases remaining between them. This CDR3 has 16 amino acids. The germline V gene encodes CDR1 SSHAT and CDR2 FNYEAQ (reference sequence). Here the CDR3 reads CASSLDQGRSNQPQHF. DNA of the CDR3: TGTGCCAGCAGCTTAGATCAGGGACGTAGCAATCAGCCCCAGCATTTT. The full variable domain, its missing parts supplied by reference TRBV7-7 and TRBJ1-5, is GAGVSQSPRYKVTKRGQDVTLRCDPISSHATLYWYQQALGQGPEFLTYFNYEAQPDKSGLPSDRFSAERPEGSISTLTIQRTEQRDSAMYRCASSLDQGRSNQPQHFGDGTRLSIL.

The chain couples TRBV28 to TRBJ1-2; D remains unclear. CDR3 size: 13 residues. Looked up from germline, CDR1 is MDHEN and CDR2 is SYDVKM. The V end lost 8 bases, the J end lost 5 bases, and 15 bases lay between the germline ends. CDR3 region: CASAERDPYGYTF. The CDR3 DNA follows: TGTGCCAGCGCTGAGAGGGATCCTTATGGCTACACCTTC.

As DNA, the CDR3 is TGTGCCAGCAGAACAGGGTTAGGTTCTAATTCACCCCTCCACTTT. The encoded protein is CASRTGLGSNSPLHF. This rearrangement joins TRBV2 to TRBJ1-6; D is possibly TRBD1 (6 bases). Trimming removed 6 bases at V and 6 bases at J, with 15 bases between. Germline V gene lookup returns CDR1 SNHLY and CDR2 FYNNEI. The CDR3 runs to 15 residues.

Comments on this clonotype: It may be a read error: a sequence one base away is much more abundant. V gene TRBV7-9 combines with J gene TRBJ2-5; D gene uncertain. The CDR3 consists of 14 residues. CDR1 is SEHNR and CDR2 is FQNEAQ in the germline V gene (reference sequence). The CDR3 nucleotides read TGTGCCGGCAGCCAGACAATTGAAGCAGAGACCCAGTACTTC. This gives the protein CAGSQTIEAETQYF.

This clonotype came up many times. The chain combines TRBV5-1 with TRBJ2-7; unclear D gene. The germline gives CDR1 SGHRS, CDR2 YFSETQ. Trimming removed 0 bases at V and 0 bases at J, with 7 bases between. This CDR3 has 14 amino acids. DNA for the CDR3: TGCGCCAGCAGCTTGGAGGGAAGCTCCTACGAGCAGTACTTC. It encodes CASSLEGSSYEQYF. Full variable domain (missing parts from reference TRBV5-1 and TRBJ2-7): KAGVTQTPRYLIKTRGQQVTLSCSPISGHRSVSWYQQTPGQGLQFLFEYFSETQRNKGNFPGRFSGRQFSNSRSEMNVSTLELGDSALYLCASSLEGSSYEQYFGPGTRLTVT.

This clonotype was detected many times. The rearrangement joins TRBV28 to TRBJ2-7; D is unresolved. V was pared by 2 bases and J by 4 bases, with 12 bases between. The CDR3 is made up of 14 amino acids. Germline CDR1 and CDR2: MDHEN and SYDVKM. The CDR3 here is CASSLRQISYEQYF. CDR3 coding DNA: TGTGCCAGCAGTTTAAGGCAAATATCGTACGAGCAGTACTTC.